The 18 T cell receptor beta chains in this list originate from one sample, sequenced in a study of Ad26.COV2.S vaccination and SARS-CoV-2 variants. Treatment in this sample: approximately 18 received Ad26.COV2.S at low or high dose, single or two shots; roughly five received placebo; per-sample allocation not given. Day 63 after the first injection of vaccine or placebo was the sampling time. Profiled with immunoSEQ multiplex PCR; TCRdb holds only in-frame clones, not every one. The sample comprises hundreds of thousands of clones, around 92% of which are singletons, and around 1.7% rests with the top ten. The sequencing used peripheral blood, collected in a trial of Ad26.COV2.S vaccine versus placebo. The receptors here all came from a person aged 18 to 65 who received the Ad26.COV2.S COVID-19 vaccine or a placebo.

The V call is TRBV4-3, the J call TRBJ1-4, with unresolved D. This CDR3 has 15 residues. Germline V CDR1 and CDR2: LGHNA, YSLEER. The ends were cut back, 5 bases at V and 0 bases at J, with 10 bases in the middle. The CDR3: CASSFTVSTNEKLFF. In DNA, the CDR3 is TGCGCCAGCAGCTTTACCGTCTCAACTAATGAAAAACTGTTTTTT.

This clone was recorded only once. J is TRBJ2-3 and V is TRBV24-1, with D perhaps TRBD2 (7 bases). Between the trimmed V and J ends, which lost 3 bases and 6 bases, there was a span of 18 bases. The CDR3 runs to 16 residues. Germline V gene lookup returns CDR1 KGHDR and CDR2 SFDVKD. The CDR3 sequence: CATSDRVGGALDTQYF. DNA for the CDR3: TGTGCCACCAGTGATCGTGTGGGGGGGGCCTTGGATACGCAGTATTTT.

The CDR3 protein is CASSFPGQGFPYEQYF. The CDR3, as DNA: TGTGCCAGCAGCTTCCCGGGACAGGGGTTCCCCTACGAGCAGTACTTC. This chain links TRBV11-2 with TRBJ2-7; 10 bases map to TRBD1. V shed 3 bases, J shed 2 bases, and the junction held 7 bases outside the gene matches. CDR1 and CDR2 from the germline V gene are SGHAT and FQNNGV. There are 16 residues in the CDR3.

This chain joins TRBV7-9 and TRBJ1-2, with TRBD1 as a possible D gene (5 bases). The CDR3 sequence is 15 residues long. CDR1 and CDR2 (germline): SEHNR, FQNEAQ (reference sequence). The V gene lost 2 bases and the J gene lost 4 bases, with 14 bases spanning the gap. This CDR3 is CASSLPGQGLYGYTF. The CDR3, as DNA: TGTGCCAGCAGCTTACCCGGCCAGGGACTCTATGGCTACACCTTC.

A word on this clone: The same CDR3 can be traced to other DNA sequences in this sample. This chain links TRBV20-1 with TRBJ1-2; the D is unclear. This CDR3 comprises 10 residues. Trimming shortened V by 6 bases and J by 6 bases, and 8 bases separated the two germline ends. Germline CDR1 is DFQATT and CDR2 is SNEGSKA (reference sequence). The CDR3 protein is CSARGNGYTF. CDR3 nucleotide sequence: TGCAGTGCCCGCGGGAATGGCTACACCTTC.

The chain couples TRBV7-9 to TRBJ2-3; D remains unclear. CDR3 length: 16 residues. Trimming took off 5 bases at V and 3 bases at J, with 18 bases between the two ends. Germline loops: CDR1 SEHNR, CDR2 FQNEAQ (reference sequence). The CDR3 coding sequence is TGTGCCAGCAGCCGGCCCGAACATATTGGGACAGATACGCAGTATTTT. Amino acid sequence: CASSRPEHIGTDTQYF.

The chain recombines TRBV27 with TRBJ2-7; D not certain. The germline gives CDR1 MNHEY, CDR2 SMNVEV (reference sequence). V lost 5 bases and J lost 3, with 17 bases in between. The CDR3 covers 15 residues. This chain's CDR3 is CASSMTPGPNYEQYF. CDR3 DNA: TGTGCCAGCAGTATGACTCCGGGTCCGAACTACGAGCAGTACTTC.

This clone appeared once. This sequence joins TRBV4-1 and TRBJ1-2; the D gene is possibly TRBD1 (5 bases). Germline V CDR1 and CDR2: MGHRA, YSYEKL. V lost 3 bases and J 6 bases, leaving 29 bases between the germline ends. The CDR3 covers 19 residues. CDR3 loop: CASSHPRSRGTDITDGYTF. The CDR3 DNA reads TGCGCCAGCAGCCATCCCCGGTCGCGCGGGACCGATATAACGGATGGCTACACCTTC.

The J gene is TRBJ1-1, the V gene TRBV28; D is undetermined. The CDR3 has 12 amino acids. Germline-derived CDR1 and CDR2 are MDHEN and SYDVKM. The V end was cut by 8 bases, the J end by 7 bases, with 14 bases between. DNA of the CDR3: TGTGCCAGCGGAAATCTACACCTTGAAGCTTTCTTT. Encoded protein: CASGNLHLEAFF.

The CDR3 DNA reads as TGTGCCATCAGCACATCTACTGAAGCTTTCTTT. Its translation is CAISTSTEAFF. V is TRBV10-3 and J is TRBJ1-1; D is unresolved. V lost 6 bases and J lost 5, with 7 bases in between. The germline CDR1 and CDR2 sequences are ENHRY and SYGVKD. There are 11 residues in the CDR3.

The chain links TRBV4-3 to TRBJ1-2; TRBD1 is a possible D gene (5 bases). From germline, CDR1 is LGHNA and CDR2 YSLEER. Trimming stripped 0 bases from V and 7 bases from J, with 9 bases between. This CDR3 region has 13 residues. The CDR3 DNA is TGCGCCAGCAGCCAAGAACGAGGGGCTGGCTACACCTTC. Translation: CASSQERGAGYTF.

This clone has a handful of counts. The chain carries TRBV7-9 and TRBJ1-1; 7 bases align to TRBD1. Germline CDR1 SEHNR, CDR2 FQNEAQ (reference sequence). The trim removed 3 bases at V and 7 bases at J, leaving 8 bases unmatched. The CDR3 spans 14 residues. CDR3: CASSFRGGGLEAFF. CDR3 DNA: TGTGCCAGCAGCTTTCGTGGAGGGGGCCTTGAAGCTTTCTTT.

This CDR3 is CASSPNWRGATDTQYF. The DNA of the CDR3 is TGCGCCAGCAGCCCTAATTGGCGGGGGGCCACAGATACGCAGTATTTT. V is TRBV4-1 and J is TRBJ2-3, with TRBD2 matching over 8 bases. J was trimmed by 2 bases and V by 4 bases; bases with no gene match: 8. The CDR3 length is 16 residues. CDR1 is MGHRA and CDR2 is YSYEKL in the germline V gene.

V gene TRBV4-1 combines with J gene TRBJ1-1; D call uncertain. CDR3 length: 14 amino acids. Trimming took off 4 bases at V and 6 bases at J, with 15 bases between the two ends. CDR1 is MGHRA and CDR2 is YSYEKL in the germline V gene. CDR3 amino acids: CASSPGISGAEAFF. The CDR3 nucleotides read TGCGCCAGCAGCCCCGGGATCAGCGGTGCTGAAGCTTTCTTT.

The V gene is TRBV5-4, the J gene TRBJ2-7; 7 positions match TRBD2. Germline V gene data show CDR1 as SGHNT and CDR2 as YYREEE (reference sequence). The junction had 13 bases not matched to a gene; V was cut back by 0 bases and J by 7 bases. The CDR3 is made up of 16 amino acids. DNA for the CDR3: TGTGCCAGCAGCTTGGGTGGCGGGACTACCCTTGGGGAGCAGTACTTC. Protein: CASSLGGGTTLGEQYF.

The chain's CDR3 is CASSLGTSSNQPQHF. CDR3 in DNA: TGTGCCAGCTCACTCGGGACCTCTAGCAATCAGCCCCAGCATTTT. This chain connects TRBV18 to TRBJ1-5; D is possibly TRBD1 (5 bases). The CDR3 totals 15 residues. Germline CDR1 KGHSH, CDR2 LQKENI. Between the trimmed V and J ends, which lost 4 bases and 0 bases, there was a span of 10 bases. Full variable domain (remainder filled in from reference TRBV18 and TRBJ1-5): NAGVMQNPRHLVRRRGQEARLRCSPMKGHSHVYWYRQLPEEGLKFMVYLQKENIIDESGMPKERFSAEFPKEGPSILRIQQVVRGDSAAYFCASSLGTSSNQPQHFGDGTRLSIL.

As regards this clone: The same CDR3 also results from other DNA sequences found in this sample. This chain connects TRBV7-9 to TRBJ1-2, with D possibly TRBD1 on 6 matching bases. There are 15 residues in the CDR3. With 7 bases removed from V and 2 bases from J, the gap between germline ends came to 17 bases. Germline V CDR1 and CDR2: SEHNR, FQNEAQ (reference sequence). CDR3: CASTSLTGHNYGYTF. DNA for the CDR3: TGTGCCAGCACCTCCCTTACGGGACACAACTATGGCTACACCTTC.

V usage is TRBV7-2 and J usage is TRBJ1-2; D not certain. In germline, CDR1 is SGHTA, CDR2 FQGNSA. CDR3 length equals 13 residues. Trimming shortened V by 1 base and J by 6 bases, and 9 bases separated the two germline ends. The CDR3 sequence is CASSLEGVDGYTF. The CDR3 DNA reads as TGTGCCAGCAGCTTAGAGGGTGTAGATGGCTACACCTTC. Together with reference TRBV7-2 and TRBJ1-2, the CDR3 gives the full variable domain: GAGVSQSPSNKVTEKGKDVELRCDPISGHTALYWYRQSLGQGLEFLIYFQGNSAPDKSGLPSDRFSAERTGGSVSTLTIQRTQQEDSAVYLCASSLEGVDGYTFGSGTRLTVV.